This T cell receptor (beta chain) was documented in a study of blood T cell repertoires in COVID-19. Profiled with immunoSEQ multiplex PCR; TCRdb holds only in-frame clones, not every one. In the table there are 220,000 or so clones, 84% of which are singletons. V was trimmed by 4 bases and J by 10 bases, leaving 5 bases between them. This CDR3 contains 10 residues. CDR1 and CDR2 (germline): SNHLY, FYNNEI. The TCR sequence derives from a woman in her sixties or seventies with acute or convalescent COVID-19. The chain joins TRBV2 to TRBJ2-1; the D is unclear. Sequences were obtained from peripheral blood. CDR3 sequence reads: CASSVLEQFF. The CDR3 region has the DNA TGTGCCAGCAGTGTCCTCGAGCAGTTCTTC.